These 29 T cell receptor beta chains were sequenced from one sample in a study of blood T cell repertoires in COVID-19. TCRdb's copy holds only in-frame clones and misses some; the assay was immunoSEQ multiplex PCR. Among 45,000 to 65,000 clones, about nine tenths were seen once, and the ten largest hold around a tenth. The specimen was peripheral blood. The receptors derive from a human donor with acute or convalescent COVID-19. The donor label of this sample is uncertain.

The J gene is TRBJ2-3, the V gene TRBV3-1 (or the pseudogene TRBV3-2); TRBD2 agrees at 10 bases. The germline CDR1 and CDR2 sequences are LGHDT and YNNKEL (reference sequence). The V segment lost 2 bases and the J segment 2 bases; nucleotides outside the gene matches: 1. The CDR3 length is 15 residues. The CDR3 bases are TGTGCCAGCAGCCAAAGCGGGAGGGCCACAGATACGCAGTATTTT. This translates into CASSQSGRATDTQYF.

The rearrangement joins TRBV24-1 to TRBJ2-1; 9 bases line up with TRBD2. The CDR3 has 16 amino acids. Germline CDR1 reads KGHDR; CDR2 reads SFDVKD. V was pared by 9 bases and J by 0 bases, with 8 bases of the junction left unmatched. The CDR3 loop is CATAELSGSSYNEQFF. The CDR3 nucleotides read TGTGCCACCGCTGAACTTAGCGGGAGCTCCTACAATGAGCAGTTCTTC.

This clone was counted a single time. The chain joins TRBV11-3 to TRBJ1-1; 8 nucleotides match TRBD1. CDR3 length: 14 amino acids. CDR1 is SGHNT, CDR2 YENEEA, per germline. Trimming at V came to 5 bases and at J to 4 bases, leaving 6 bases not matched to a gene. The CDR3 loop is CASSTGGEGTEAFF. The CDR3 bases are TGTGCCAGCAGCACAGGGGGAGAGGGCACTGAAGCTTTCTTT.

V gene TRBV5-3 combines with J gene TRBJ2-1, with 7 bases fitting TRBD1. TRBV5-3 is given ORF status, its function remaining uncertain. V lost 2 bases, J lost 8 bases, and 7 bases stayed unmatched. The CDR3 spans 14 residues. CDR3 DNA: TGTGCCAGAAGCTTTCAGGGGGATTTGGATGAGCAGTTCTTC. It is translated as CARSFQGDLDEQFF.

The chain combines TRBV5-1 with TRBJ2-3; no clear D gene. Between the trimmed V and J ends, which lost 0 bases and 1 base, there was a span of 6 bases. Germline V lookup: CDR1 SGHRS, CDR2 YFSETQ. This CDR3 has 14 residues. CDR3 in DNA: TGCGCCAGCAGCTTGGAGCAGGGCACAGATACGCAGTATTTT. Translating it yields CASSLEQGTDTQYF.

CDR3 DNA: TGTGCCAGCAGCCCGCGGGAACAAATTGGGCAGTACTTC. As protein: CASSPREQIGQYF. The chain uses TRBV27 and TRBJ2-7; D is perhaps TRBD2 (6 bases). The CDR3 extends over 13 amino acids. The germline V and J ends were trimmed by 6 bases and 9 bases, with 18 bases remaining between them. CDR1 MNHEY and CDR2 SMNVEV come from the germline V gene (reference sequence).

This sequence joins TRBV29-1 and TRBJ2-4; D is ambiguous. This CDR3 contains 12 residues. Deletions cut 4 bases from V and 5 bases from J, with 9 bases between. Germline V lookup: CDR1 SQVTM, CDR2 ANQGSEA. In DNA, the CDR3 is TGCAGCGTTGTCAGGCAGGAAAACATTCAGTACTTC. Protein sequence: CSVVRQENIQYF.

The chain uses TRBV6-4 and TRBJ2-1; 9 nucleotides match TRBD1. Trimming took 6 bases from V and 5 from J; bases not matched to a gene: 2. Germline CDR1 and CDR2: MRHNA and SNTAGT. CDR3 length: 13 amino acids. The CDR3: CASRDRGHNEQFF. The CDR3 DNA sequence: TGTGCCAGCAGGGACAGGGGCCACAATGAGCAGTTCTTC.

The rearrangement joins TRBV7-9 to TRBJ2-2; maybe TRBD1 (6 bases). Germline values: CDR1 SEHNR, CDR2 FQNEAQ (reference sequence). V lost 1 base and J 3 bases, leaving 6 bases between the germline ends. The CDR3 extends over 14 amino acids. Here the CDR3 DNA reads TGTGCCAGCAGCTTAGACAGGGACACCGGGGAGCTGTTTTTT. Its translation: CASSLDRDTGELFF.

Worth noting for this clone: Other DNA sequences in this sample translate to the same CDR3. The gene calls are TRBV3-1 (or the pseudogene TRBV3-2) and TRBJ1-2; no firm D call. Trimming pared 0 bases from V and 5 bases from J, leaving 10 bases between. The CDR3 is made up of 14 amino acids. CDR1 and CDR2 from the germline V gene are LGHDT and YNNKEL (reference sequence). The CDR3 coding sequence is TGTGCCAGCAGCCAAGATAATGGAGGTTATGGCTACACCTTC. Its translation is CASSQDNGGYGYTF.

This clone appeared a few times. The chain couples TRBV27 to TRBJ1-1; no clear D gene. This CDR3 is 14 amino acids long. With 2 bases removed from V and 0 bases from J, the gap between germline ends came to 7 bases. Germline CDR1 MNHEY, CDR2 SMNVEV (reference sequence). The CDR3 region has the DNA TGTGCCAGCAGTTTAAAACAGCTGAACACTGAAGCTTTCTTT. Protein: CASSLKQLNTEAFF.

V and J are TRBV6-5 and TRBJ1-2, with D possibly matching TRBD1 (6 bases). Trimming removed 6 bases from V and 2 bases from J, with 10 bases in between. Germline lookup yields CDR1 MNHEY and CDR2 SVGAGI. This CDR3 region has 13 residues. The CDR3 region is CASRAGQNYGYTF. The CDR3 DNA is TGTGCCAGCAGGGCAGGACAGAACTATGGCTACACCTTC.

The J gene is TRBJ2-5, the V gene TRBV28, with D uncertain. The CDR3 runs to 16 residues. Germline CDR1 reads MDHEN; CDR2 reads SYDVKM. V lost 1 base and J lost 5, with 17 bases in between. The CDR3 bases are TGTGCCAGCAGTTTATACCCGGAACGCGGCAGCGAGACCCAGTACTTC. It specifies CASSLYPERGSETQYF.

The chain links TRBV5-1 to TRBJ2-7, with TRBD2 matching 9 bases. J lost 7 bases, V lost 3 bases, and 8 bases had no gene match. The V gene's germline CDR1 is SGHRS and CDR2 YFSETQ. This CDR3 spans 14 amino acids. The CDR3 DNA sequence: TGCGCCAGCAGCTCCGGGACTAGCAACGCAGAGCAGTACTTC. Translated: CASSSGTSNAEQYF.

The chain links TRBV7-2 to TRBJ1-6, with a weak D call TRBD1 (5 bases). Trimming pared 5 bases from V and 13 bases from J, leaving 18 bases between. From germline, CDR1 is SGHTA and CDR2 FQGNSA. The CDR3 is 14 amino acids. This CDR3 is CASSTDPRGTPLHF. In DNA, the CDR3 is TGTGCCAGCAGCACCGATCCCCGGGGGACCCCCCTCCACTTT.

CDR3: CASSQEAVRGQGYEQYF. CDR3 sequence (DNA): TGCGCCAGCAGCCAAGAAGCTGTACGCGGACAGGGCTACGAGCAGTACTTC. The genes are TRBV4-1 and TRBJ2-7; TRBD1 aligns across 8 bases. Germline-derived CDR1 and CDR2 are MGHRA and YSYEKL. The V segment lost 0 bases and the J segment 3 bases; nucleotides outside the gene matches: 10. The CDR3 spans 17 residues.

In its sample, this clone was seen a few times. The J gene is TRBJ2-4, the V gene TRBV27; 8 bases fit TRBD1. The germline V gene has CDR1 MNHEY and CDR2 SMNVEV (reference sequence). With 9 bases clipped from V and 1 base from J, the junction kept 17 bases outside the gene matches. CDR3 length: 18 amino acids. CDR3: CARISGQGSLLAKNIQYF. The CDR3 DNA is TGTGCCAGAATCTCAGGACAGGGTAGCCTATTGGCCAAAAACATTCAGTACTTC.

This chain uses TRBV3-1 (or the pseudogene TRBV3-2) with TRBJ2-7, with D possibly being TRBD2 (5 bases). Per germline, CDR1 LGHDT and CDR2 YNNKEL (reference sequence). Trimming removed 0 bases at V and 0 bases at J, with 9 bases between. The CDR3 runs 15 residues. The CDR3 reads CASSQDGGYSYEQYF. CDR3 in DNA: TGTGCCAGCAGCCAAGATGGCGGGTACTCCTACGAGCAGTACTTC.

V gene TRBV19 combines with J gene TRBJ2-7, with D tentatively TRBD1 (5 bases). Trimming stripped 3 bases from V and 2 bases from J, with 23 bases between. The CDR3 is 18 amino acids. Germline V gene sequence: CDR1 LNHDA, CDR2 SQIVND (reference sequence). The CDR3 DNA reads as TGTGCCAGTAGTATTGATCGACAGACACCCAACGAGACCTACGAGCAGTACGTC. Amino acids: CASSIDRQTPNETYEQYV.

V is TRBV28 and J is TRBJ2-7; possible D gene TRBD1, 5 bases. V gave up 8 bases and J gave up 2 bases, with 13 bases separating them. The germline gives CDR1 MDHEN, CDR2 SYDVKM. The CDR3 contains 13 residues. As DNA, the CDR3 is TGTGCCAGCGAAGATGCAGGGACCTACGAGCAGTACGTC. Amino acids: CASEDAGTYEQYV.

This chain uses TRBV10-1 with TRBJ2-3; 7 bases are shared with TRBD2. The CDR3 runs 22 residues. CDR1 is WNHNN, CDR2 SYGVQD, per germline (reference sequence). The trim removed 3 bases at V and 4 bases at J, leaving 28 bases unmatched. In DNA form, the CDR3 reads TGCGCCAGCAGTGATCAGCGAAGGGCGAGAAAGCGGGACCTGAGAAAGGCAGATACGCAGTATTTT. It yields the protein CASSDQRRARKRDLRKADTQYF.

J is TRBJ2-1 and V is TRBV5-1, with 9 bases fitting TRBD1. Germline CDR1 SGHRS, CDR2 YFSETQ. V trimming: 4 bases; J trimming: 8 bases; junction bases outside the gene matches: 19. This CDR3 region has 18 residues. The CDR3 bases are TGCGCCAGCAGCCCCTATAATCCCGGGACAGGGAGTAGGTATGAGCAGTTCTTC. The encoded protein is CASSPYNPGTGSRYEQFF.

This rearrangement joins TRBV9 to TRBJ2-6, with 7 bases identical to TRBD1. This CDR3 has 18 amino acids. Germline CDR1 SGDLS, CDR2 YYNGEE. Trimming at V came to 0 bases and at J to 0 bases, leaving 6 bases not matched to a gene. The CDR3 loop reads CASSVGPQGYSGANVLTF. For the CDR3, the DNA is TGTGCCAGCAGCGTAGGACCACAGGGGTACTCTGGGGCCAACGTCCTGACTTTC.

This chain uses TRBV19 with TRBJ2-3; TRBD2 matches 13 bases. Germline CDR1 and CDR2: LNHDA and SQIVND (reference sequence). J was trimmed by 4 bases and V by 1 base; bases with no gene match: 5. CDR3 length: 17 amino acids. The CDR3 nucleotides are TGTGCCAGTAGTATAGCCCTACTAGCGGGAGGGCCAGATACGCAGTATTTT. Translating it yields CASSIALLAGGPDTQYF.

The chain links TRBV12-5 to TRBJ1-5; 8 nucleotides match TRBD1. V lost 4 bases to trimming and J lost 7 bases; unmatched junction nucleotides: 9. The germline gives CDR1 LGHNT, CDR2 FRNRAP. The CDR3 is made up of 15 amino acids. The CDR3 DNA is TGTGCTAGTGGTTGGTGGCAGGGGGCGGGACAGCCCCAGCATTTT. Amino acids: CASGWWQGAGQPQHF.

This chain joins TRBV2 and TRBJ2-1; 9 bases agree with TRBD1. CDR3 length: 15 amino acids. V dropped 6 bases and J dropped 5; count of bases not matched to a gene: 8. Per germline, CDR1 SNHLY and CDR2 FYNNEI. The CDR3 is CASSEPDRGDNEQFF. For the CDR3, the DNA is TGTGCCAGCAGCGAACCGGACAGGGGAGACAATGAGCAGTTCTTC.

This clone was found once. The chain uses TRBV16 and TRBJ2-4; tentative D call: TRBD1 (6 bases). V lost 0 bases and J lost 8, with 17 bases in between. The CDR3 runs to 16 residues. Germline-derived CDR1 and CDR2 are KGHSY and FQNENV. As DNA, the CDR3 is TGTGCCAGCAGCCAATCGGGGGCAGGGAGACGGGACATTCAGTACTTC. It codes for CASSQSGAGRRDIQYF.

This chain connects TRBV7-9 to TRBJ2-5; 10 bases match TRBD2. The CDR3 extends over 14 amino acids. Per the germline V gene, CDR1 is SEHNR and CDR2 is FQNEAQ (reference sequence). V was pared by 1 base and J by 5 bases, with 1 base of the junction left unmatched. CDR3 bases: TGTGCCAGCAGCTTAGGTAGCGGGGGGGAGACCCAGTACTTC. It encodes CASSLGSGGETQYF.

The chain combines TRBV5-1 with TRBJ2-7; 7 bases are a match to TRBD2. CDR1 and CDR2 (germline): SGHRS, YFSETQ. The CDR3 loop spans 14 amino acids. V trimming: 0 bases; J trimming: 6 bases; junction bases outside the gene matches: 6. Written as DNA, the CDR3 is TGCGCCAGCAGCTTGGAGGCGGGGGAGGGCGAGCAGTACGTC. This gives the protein CASSLEAGEGEQYV.